Each of the 3 T cell receptor beta chains below was sequenced from the same sample in a study of T cells after yellow fever vaccination. TCRdb itself ran the 5' RACE reads through MiXCR, one entry per CDR3 protein. The data contain some 400,000 distinct CDR3 sequences, about 6.2% of them singletons. The source was PBMCs, collected 5 days after the yellow fever booster vaccination. The receptors were sampled from a man younger than 40 who received the YFV17D yellow fever vaccine.

Ten or more counts support this clonotype. The chain joins TRBV21-1 to TRBJ2-5. TRBV21-1 has pseudogene status. The CDR3 covers 15 residues. The CDR3 protein is CASSALIGPEETQYF. CDR3 bases: TGTGCCAGCAGCGCATTAATCGGTCCCGAAGAGACCCAGTACTTC.

This chain links TRBV12-3 or TRBV12-4 with TRBJ1-2, with no clear D. The CDR3 has 14 residues. V lost 5 bases and J lost 8, with 18 bases in between. CDR3 region: CASSPGGSLQGYTF. The CDR3 DNA is TGTGCCAGCAGTCCGGGCGGCAGCCTCCAGGGCTACACCTTC.

This clonotype was seen many times. The V call is TRBV7-2, the J call TRBJ2-7; 10 positions match TRBD1. This CDR3 contains 14 residues. The germline gives CDR1 SGHTA, CDR2 FQGNSA. Trimming cost V 8 bases and J 2 bases; bases outside gene matches: 6. The CDR3 DNA reads as TGTGCCAGCTGTACCGGGACAGGGGCCTACGAGCAGTACTTC. Its protein is CASCTGTGAYEQYF.